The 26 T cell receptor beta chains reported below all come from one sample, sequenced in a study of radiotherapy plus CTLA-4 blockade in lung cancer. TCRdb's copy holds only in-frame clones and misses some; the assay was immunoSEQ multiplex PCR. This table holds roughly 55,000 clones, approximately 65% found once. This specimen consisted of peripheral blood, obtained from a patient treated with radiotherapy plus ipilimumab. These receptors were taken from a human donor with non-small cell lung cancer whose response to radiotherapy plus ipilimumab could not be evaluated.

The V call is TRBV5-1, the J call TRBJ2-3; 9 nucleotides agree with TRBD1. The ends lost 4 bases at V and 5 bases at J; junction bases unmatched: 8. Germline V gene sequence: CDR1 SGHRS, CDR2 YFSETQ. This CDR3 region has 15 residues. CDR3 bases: TGCGCCAGCAGCATCGAGGGACAGGGATTAGATACGCAGTATTTT. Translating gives CASSIEGQGLDTQYF.

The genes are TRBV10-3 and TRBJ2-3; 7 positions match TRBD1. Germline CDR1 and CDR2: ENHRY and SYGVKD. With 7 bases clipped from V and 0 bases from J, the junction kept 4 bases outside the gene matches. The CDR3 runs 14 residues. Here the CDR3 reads CAIKGGSSTDTQYF. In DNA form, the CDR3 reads TGTGCCATCAAAGGGGGCTCTAGCACAGATACGCAGTATTTT.

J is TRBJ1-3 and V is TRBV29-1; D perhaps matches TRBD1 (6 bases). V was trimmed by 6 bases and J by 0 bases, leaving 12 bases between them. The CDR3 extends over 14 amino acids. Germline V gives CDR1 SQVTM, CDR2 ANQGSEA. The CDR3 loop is CSVDTGTSGNTIYF. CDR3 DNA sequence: TGCAGCGTAGATACAGGGACCTCTGGAAACACCATATATTTT.

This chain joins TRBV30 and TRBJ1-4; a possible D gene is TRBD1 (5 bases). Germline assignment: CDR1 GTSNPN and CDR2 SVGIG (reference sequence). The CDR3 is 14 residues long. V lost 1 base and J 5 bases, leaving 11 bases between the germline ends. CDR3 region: CAWSAGDGNEKLFF. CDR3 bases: TGTGCCTGGAGTGCGGGGGACGGGAATGAAAAACTGTTTTTT. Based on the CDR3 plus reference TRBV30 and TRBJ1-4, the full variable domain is SQTIHQWPATLVQPVGSPLSLECTVEGTSNPNLYWYRQAAGRGLQLLFYSVGIGQISSEVPQNLSASRPQDRQFILSSKKLLLSDSGFYLCAWSAGDGNEKLFFGSGTQLSVL.

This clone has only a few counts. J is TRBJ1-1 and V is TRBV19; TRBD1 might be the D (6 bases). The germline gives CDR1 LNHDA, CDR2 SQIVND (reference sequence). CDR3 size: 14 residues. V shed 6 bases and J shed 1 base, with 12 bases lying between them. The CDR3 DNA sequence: TGTGCCAGTAGCACGGGACACTCGAACACTGAAGCTTTCTTT. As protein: CASSTGHSNTEAFF.

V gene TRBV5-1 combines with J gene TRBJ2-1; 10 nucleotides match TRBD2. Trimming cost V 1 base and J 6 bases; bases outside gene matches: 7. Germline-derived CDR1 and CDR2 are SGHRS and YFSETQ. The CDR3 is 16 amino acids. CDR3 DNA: TGCGCCAGCAGCTTGAGCCCAGCGGGGGGGACCAATGAGCAGTTCTTC. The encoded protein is CASSLSPAGGTNEQFF.

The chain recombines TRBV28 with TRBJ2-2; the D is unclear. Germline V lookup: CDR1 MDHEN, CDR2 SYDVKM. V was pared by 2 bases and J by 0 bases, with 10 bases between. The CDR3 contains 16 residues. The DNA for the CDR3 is TGTGCCAGCAGTTTACGAGCATACCCGAACACCGGGGAGCTGTTTTTT. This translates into CASSLRAYPNTGELFF. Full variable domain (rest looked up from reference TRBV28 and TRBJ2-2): DVKVTQSSRYLVKRTGEKVFLECVQDMDHENMFWYRQDPGLGLRLIYFSYDVKMKEKGDIPEGYSVSREKKERFSLILESASTNQTSMYLCASSLRAYPNTGELFFGEGSRLTVL.

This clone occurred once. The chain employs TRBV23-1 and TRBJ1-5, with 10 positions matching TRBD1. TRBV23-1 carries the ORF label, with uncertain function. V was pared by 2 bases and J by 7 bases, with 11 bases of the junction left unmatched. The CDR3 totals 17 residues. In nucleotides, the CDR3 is TGCGCCAGCAGTCAACTATGTGGGGACAGGGGTGGGCAGCCCCAGCATTTT. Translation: CASSQLCGDRGGQPQHF.

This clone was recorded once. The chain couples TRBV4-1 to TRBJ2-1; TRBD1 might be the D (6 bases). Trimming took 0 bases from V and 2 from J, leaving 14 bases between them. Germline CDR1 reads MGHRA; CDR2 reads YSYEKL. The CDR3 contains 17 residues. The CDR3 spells CASSQDWQGFTYNEQFF. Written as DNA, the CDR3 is TGCGCCAGCAGCCAAGATTGGCAGGGGTTTACCTACAATGAGCAGTTCTTC.

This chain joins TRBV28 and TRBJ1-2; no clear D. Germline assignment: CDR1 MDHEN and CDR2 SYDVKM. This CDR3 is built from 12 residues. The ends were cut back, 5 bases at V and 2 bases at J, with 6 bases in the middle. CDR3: CASSVSNYGYTF. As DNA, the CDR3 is TGTGCCAGCAGTGTATCGAACTATGGCTACACCTTC.

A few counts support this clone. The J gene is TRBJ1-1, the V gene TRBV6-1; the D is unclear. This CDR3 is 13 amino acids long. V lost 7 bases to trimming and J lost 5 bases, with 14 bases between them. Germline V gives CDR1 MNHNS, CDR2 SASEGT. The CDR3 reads CASNDGGPTEAFF. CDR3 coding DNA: TGTGCCAGCAACGACGGAGGACCTACTGAAGCTTTCTTT.

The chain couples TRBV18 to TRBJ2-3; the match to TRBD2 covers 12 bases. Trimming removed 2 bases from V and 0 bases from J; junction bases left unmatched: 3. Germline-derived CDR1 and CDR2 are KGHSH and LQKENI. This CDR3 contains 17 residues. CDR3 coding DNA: TGTGCCAGCTCACCAGGACTAGCGGGGACTAGCACAGATACGCAGTATTTT. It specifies CASSPGLAGTSTDTQYF.

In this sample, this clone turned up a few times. CDR3 loop: CASSLGGTQETQYF. CDR3 bases: TGTGCCAGCAGCTTAGGCGGGACTCAAGAGACCCAGTACTTC. V usage is TRBV7-2 and J usage is TRBJ2-5; D perhaps matches TRBD2 (6 bases). Germline CDR1 is SGHTA and CDR2 is FQGNSA. Deletions cut 1 base from V and 2 bases from J, with 8 bases between. The CDR3 length is 14 residues.

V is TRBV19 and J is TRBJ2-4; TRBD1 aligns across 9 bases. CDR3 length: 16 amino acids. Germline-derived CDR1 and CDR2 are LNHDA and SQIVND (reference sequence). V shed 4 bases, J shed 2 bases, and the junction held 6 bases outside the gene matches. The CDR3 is CASSTLDRGSKNIQYF. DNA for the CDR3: TGTGCCAGTAGTACCCTGGACAGGGGATCCAAAAACATTCAGTACTTC.

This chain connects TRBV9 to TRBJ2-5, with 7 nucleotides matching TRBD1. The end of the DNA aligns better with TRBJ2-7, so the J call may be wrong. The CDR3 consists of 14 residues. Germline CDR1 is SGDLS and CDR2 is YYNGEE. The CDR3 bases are TGTGCCAGCAGCTTCGGACAGGCCGGCCACGAGCAGTACTTC. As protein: CASSFGQAGHEQYF.

The CDR3 loop is CSASLRGEQYF. DNA of the CDR3: TGCAGTGCTAGTCTCAGGGGCGAGCAGTACTTC. The chain has TRBV20-1 and TRBJ2-5; possible D gene TRBD1, 6 bases. The DNA end is more similar to TRBJ2-7, so the J call may be wrong. The length of the CDR3 is 11 residues. Germline V lookup: CDR1 DFQATT, CDR2 SNEGSKA (reference sequence).

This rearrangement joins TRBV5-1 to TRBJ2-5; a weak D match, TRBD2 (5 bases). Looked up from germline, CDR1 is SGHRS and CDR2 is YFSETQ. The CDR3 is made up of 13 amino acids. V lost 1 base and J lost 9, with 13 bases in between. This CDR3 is CASSLWLAEAQYF. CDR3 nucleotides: TGCGCCAGCAGCTTGTGGCTAGCTGAGGCCCAGTACTTC.

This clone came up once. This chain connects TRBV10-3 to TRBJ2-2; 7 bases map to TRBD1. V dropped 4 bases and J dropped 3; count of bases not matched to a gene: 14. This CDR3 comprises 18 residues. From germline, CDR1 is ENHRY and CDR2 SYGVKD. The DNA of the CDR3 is TGTGCCATCAGTGTTGAGACAGGGATCCGGTTAGACACCGGGGAGCTGTTTTTT. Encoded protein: CAISVETGIRLDTGELFF.

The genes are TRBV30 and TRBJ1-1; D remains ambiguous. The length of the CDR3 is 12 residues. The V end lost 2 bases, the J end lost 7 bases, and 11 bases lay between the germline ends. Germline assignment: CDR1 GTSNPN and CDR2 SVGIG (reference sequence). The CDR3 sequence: CAWSPRGLEAFF. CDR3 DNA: TGTGCCTGGAGTCCCCGAGGACTTGAAGCTTTCTTT.

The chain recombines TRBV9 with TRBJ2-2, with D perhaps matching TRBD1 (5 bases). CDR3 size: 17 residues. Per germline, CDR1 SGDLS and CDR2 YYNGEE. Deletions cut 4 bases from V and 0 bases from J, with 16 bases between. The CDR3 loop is CASSPQPGRANTGELFF. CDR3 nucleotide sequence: TGTGCCAGCAGCCCCCAGCCGGGCAGGGCGAACACCGGGGAGCTGTTTTTT.

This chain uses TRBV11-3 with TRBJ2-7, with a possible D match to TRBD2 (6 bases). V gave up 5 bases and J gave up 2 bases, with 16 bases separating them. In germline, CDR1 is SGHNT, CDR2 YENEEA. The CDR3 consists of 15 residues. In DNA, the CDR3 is TGTGCCAGCAGCCCGGTGCGGGGAGATACCTACGAGCAGTACTTC. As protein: CASSPVRGDTYEQYF.

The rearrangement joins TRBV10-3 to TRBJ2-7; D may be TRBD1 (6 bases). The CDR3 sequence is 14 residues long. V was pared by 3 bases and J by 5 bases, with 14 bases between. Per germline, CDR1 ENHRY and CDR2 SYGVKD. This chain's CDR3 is CAISERTDTDEQYF. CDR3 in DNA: TGTGCCATCAGTGAACGGACAGACACGGACGAGCAGTACTTC.

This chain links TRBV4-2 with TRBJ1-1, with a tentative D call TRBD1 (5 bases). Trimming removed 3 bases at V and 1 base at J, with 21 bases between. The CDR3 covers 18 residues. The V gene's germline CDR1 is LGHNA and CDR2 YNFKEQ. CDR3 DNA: TGTGCCAGCAGCCACACCCTGTGGGCAGGGAGGTCGAACACTGAAGCTTTCTTT. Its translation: CASSHTLWAGRSNTEAFF.

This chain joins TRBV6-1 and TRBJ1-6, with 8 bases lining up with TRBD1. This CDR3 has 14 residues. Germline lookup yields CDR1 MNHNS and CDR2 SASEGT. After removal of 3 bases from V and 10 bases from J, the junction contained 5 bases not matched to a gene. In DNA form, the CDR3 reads TGTGCCAGCAGTGAGACAGGGGCTGGATCACCCCTCCACTTT. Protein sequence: CASSETGAGSPLHF.

The CDR3 is CASSFRGTSAYEQYF. CDR3 bases: TGTGCCAGCAGCTTTAGGGGGACTAGCGCCTACGAGCAGTACTTC. The rearrangement joins TRBV11-2 to TRBJ2-7, with 10 bases lining up with TRBD2. The CDR3 is 15 residues long. The J segment lost 2 bases and the V segment lost 3 bases, leaving 4 bases of the junction unmatched. Germline CDR1 reads SGHAT; CDR2 reads FQNNGV.

This CDR3 reads CASSQSSGVTEAFF. CDR3 nucleotide sequence: TGCGCCAGCAGCCAGTCCTCAGGGGTGACTGAAGCTTTCTTT. The genes are TRBV4-3 and TRBJ1-1; tentative D call: TRBD1 (6 bases). Germline V gene lookup returns CDR1 LGHNA and CDR2 YSLEER. The CDR3 contains 14 residues. Deletions cut 3 bases from V and 5 bases from J, with 13 bases between.